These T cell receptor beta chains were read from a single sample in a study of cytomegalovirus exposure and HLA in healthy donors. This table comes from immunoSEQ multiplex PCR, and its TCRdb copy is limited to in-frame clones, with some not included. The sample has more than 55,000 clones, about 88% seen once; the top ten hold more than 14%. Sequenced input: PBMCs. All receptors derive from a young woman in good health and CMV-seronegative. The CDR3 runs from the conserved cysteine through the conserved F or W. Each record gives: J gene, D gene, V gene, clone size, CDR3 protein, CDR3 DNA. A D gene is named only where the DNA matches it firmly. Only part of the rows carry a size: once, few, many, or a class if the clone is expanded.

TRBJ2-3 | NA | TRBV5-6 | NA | CASSLRLGAADTQYF | TGTGCCAGCAGCTTGCGTCTGGGGGCCGCAGATACGCAGTATTTT
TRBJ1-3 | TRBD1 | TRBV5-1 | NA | CASSSQGTGNTIYF | TGCGCCAGCAGCTCACAGGGGACTGGAAACACCATATATTTT
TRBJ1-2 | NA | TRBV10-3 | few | CAISESAYGYTF | TGTGCCATCAGTGAGTCGGCCTATGGCTACACCTTC
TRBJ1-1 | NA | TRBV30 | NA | CAWSVHRDTEAFF | TGTGCCTGGAGTGTCCATCGGGACACTGAAGCTTTCTTT
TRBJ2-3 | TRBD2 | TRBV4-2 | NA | CASSRRLARTDTQYF | TGTGCCAGCAGCCGAAGACTAGCGCGCACAGATACGCAGTATTTT
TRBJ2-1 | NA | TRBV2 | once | CASSDLDYLLFF | TGTGCCAGCAGTGATCTCGACTACCTTCTGTTCTTC
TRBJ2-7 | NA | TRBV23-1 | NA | CASSQSASSYEQYF | TGCGCCAGCAGTCAATCGGCTAGCTCATACGAGCAGTACTTC
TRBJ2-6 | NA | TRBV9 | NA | CASSVDLQPTRLGANVLTF | TGTGCCAGCAGCGTAGACCTACAGCCCACAAGGTTGGGGGCCAACGTCCTGACTTTC
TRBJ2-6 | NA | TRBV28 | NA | CASSPTRLRSGANVLTF | TGTGCCAGCAGTCCGACCCGACTCCGCTCTGGGGCCAACGTCCTGACTTTC
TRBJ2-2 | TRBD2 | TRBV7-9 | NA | CASSLAPGGAGELFF | TGTGCCAGCAGCTTAGCTCCGGGAGGGGCCGGGGAGCTGTTTTTT
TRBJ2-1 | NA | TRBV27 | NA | CASSLRGGSYNEQFF | TGTGCCAGCAGTTTAAGGGGCGGCTCCTACAATGAGCAGTTCTTC
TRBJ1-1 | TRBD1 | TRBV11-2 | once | CASSLWAGQAGTEAFF | TGTGCCAGCAGCCTATGGGCGGGACAGGCGGGCACTGAAGCTTTCTTT
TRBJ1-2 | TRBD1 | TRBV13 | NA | CASSSGTGIVLGYTF | TGTGCCAGCAGCTCCGGGACAGGGATTGTTCTTGGCTACACCTTC
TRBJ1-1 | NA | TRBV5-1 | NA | CASSPRGEGAFF | TGCGCCAGCAGCCCTAGGGGGGAGGGAGCTTTCTTT
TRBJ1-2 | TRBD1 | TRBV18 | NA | CASSPKQGANYGYTF | TGTGCCAGCTCACCAAAACAGGGGGCTAACTATGGCTACACCTTC
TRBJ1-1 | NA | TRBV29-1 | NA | CSVSRGNTEAFF | TGCAGCGTTAGCAGGGGGAACACTGAAGCTTTCTTT
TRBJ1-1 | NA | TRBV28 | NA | CASSFVGLTEAFF | TGTGCCAGCAGTTTTGTGGGACTCACTGAAGCTTTCTTT
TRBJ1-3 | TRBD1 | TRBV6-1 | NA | CASSAQGVAGNTIYF | TGTGCCAGCAGTGCCCAGGGGGTAGCTGGAAACACCATATATTTT
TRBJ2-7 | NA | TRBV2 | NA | CASSEAGLPLGEQYF | TGTGCCAGCAGTGAAGCGGGCCTTCCGCTTGGCGAGCAGTACTTC
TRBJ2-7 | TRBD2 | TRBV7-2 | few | CASSLGGGRAVDEQYF | TGTGCCAGCAGCTTAGGTGGCGGGAGGGCCGTCGACGAGCAGTACTTC
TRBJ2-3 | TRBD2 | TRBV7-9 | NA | CAVASGGTDTQYF | TGTGCAGTAGCCAGCGGGGGCACAGATACGCAGTATTTT
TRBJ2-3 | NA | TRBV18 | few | CASSVNGPGTDTQYF | TGTGCCAGCTCAGTAAACGGCCCCGGGACAGATACGCAGTATTTT
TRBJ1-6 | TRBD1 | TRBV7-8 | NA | CASSLAGRGLGNSPLHF | TGTGCCAGCAGCTTAGCGGGCAGGGGGTTAGGTAATTCACCCCTCCACTTT
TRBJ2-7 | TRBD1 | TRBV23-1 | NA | CASSQLPGGYQREQYF | TGCGCCAGCAGTCAACTCCCAGGGGGCTATCAGCGAGAGCAGTACTTC
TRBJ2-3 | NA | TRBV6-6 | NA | CASRPRTTVTDTQYF | TGTGCCAGCAGACCTCGGACAACTGTCACAGATACGCAGTATTTT
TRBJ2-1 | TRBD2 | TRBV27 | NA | CASSYVGGGGDNEQFF | TGTGCCAGCAGCTACGTAGGCGGGGGGGGAGACAATGAGCAGTTCTTC
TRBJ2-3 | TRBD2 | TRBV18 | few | CASSPPRLAGDTDTQYF | TGTGCCAGCTCACCACCCCGCCTAGCGGGGGACACAGATACGCAGTATTTT
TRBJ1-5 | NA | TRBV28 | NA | CASRRQDVRVGPQHF | TGTGCCAGCAGGCGACAGGACGTGCGGGTAGGGCCCCAGCATTTT
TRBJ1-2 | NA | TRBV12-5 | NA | CASGFIPGVLYGYTF | TGTGCTAGTGGTTTTATTCCAGGGGTGCTGTATGGCTACACCTTC
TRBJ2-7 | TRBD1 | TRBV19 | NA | CASSTTTGAYEQYF | TGTGCCAGTAGTACCACGACAGGGGCCTACGAGCAGTACTTC
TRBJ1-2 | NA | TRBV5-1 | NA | CASTPAGPSYGYTF | TGCGCCAGCACCCCGGCAGGGCCTTCATATGGCTACACCTTC
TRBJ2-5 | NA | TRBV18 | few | CASSPNQGLQETQYF | TGTGCCAGCTCACCAAATCAGGGCCTCCAAGAGACCCAGTACTTC
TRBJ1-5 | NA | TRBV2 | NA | CASRYDGGGGQPQHF | TGTGCCAGCAGATACGACGGAGGGGGGGGACAGCCCCAGCATTTT
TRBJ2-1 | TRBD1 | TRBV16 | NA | CASSLRQGANEQFF | TGTGCCAGCAGCCTAAGACAGGGGGCCAATGAGCAGTTCTTC
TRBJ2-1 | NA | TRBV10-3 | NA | CAIREIDGSSYNEQFF | TGTGCCATCAGGGAAATCGACGGGAGCTCCTACAATGAGCAGTTCTTC
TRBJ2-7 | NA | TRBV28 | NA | CASSARLSSYEQYF | TGTGCCAGCAGTGCCAGGTTAAGCTCCTACGAGCAGTACTTC
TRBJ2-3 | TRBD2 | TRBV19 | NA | CASSIWSQREDTQYF | TGTGCCAGTAGTATTTGGTCTCAGCGGGAAGATACGCAGTATTTT
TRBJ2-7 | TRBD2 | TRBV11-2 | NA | CASSFSPSGDYEQYF | TGTGCCAGCAGCTTTTCTCCTAGCGGGGACTACGAGCAGTACTTC
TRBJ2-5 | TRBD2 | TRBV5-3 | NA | CARSLTSGAQETQYF | TGTGCCAGAAGCTTGACTAGCGGGGCCCAAGAGACCCAGTACTTC
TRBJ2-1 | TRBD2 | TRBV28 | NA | CASSEGLARRHEQFF | TGTGCCAGCAGTGAAGGACTAGCTAGGAGACATGAGCAGTTCTTC
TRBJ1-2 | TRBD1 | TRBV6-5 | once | CASSSTTGANYGYTF | TGTGCCAGCAGTTCGACGACAGGGGCCAACTATGGCTACACCTTC
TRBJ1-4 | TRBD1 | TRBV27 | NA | CASSSLGQGTYEKLFF | TGTGCCAGCAGTAGTTTGGGACAGGGGACTTATGAAAAACTGTTTTTT
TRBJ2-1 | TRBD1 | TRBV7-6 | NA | CASSLGDSSYNEQFF | TGTGCCAGCAGCTTGGGGGACAGCTCCTACAATGAGCAGTTCTTC